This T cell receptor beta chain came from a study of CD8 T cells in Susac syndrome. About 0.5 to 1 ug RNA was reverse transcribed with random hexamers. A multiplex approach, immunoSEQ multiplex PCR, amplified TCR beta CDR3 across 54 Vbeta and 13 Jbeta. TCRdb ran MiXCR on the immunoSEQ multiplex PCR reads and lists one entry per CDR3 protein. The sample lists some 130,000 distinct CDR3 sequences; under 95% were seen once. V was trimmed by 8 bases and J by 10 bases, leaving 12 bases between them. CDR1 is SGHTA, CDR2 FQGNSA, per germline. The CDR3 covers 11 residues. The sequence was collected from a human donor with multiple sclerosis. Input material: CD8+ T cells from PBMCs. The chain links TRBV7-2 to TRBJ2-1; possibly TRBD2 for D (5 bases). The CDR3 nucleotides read TGTGCCAGCTTGGGAGCGGTGGAGCAGTTCTTC. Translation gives CASLGAVEQFF.